These 26 T cell receptor beta chains originate from one sample sequenced in a study of spatial heterogeneity in lung cancer. These TCRs are of unknown antigen specificity. Time point of the sample: sample taken at primary tumor resection. Findings and caveats of the study: Higher tumor mutation counts went along with higher counts of expanded intratumoral alpha and beta TCRs.

TCRdb analysed the 5' RACE reads with MiXCR anew, one entry per CDR3 protein. The data contain around 9,200 distinct CDR3 sequences, around 5% of them singletons. Specimen: lung tumor tissue, collected at surgery. All receptors derive from a female donor with early-stage non-small cell lung cancer.

This clonotype was found a few times. This chain links TRBV4-3 with TRBJ1-2; D gene uncertain. Germline loops: CDR1 LGHNA, CDR2 YSLEER. Trimming left V 1 base short and J 1 base short, with 13 bases between. The CDR3 spans 16 residues. The CDR3, as DNA: TGCGCCAGCAGCCAAGCCCCGTCGTCTTTTAACTATGGCTACACCTTC. Residues: CASSQAPSSFNYGYTF.

Notes on this clonotype: This may come from a read error, since a much larger clone is one base off. The gene calls are TRBV28 and TRBJ2-3; D is unclear. CDR3 length: 13 amino acids. The germline V gene has CDR1 MDHEN and CDR2 SYDVKM. V was trimmed by 4 bases and J by 0 bases, leaving 5 bases between them. CDR3 bases: TGTGCCAGCAGTTGGGCCAGCACAGATACGCAGTATTTT. Amino acids: CASSWASTDTQYF.

This clonotype was counted ten times or more. The chain recombines TRBV20-1 with TRBJ2-7, with TRBD2 matching over 7 bases. V was pared by 4 bases and J by 7 bases, with 22 bases of the junction left unmatched. Germline V gene data show CDR1 as DFQATT and CDR2 as SNEGSKA (reference sequence). This CDR3 region has 17 residues. The CDR3 bases are TGCAGTGCTAAGGGACTATCTCCCGAGGGCCATACGTGGGAGCAGTACTTC. This translates into CSAKGLSPEGHTWEQYF.

Ten or more counts support this clonotype. A read error may produce the germline difference seen at one junction end. The rearrangement uses TRBV18 and TRBJ1-1; D call uncertain. This CDR3 has 12 residues. Germline lookup yields CDR1 KGHSH and CDR2 LQKENI. The CDR3 region is CASSPDLREAFF. Here the CDR3 DNA reads TGTGCCAGCTCACCGGACCTTCGCGAAGCCTTCTTT.

In its sample, this clonotype was seen many times. This chain joins TRBV20-1 and TRBJ2-1; 7 bases align to TRBD1. The germline gives CDR1 DFQATT, CDR2 SNEGSKA (reference sequence). The length of the CDR3 is 13 residues. V dropped 6 bases and J dropped 5; count of bases not matched to a gene: 7. As DNA, the CDR3 is TGCAGTGCCCCTCCCCAGGGGGACAATGAGCAGTTCTTC. As protein: CSAPPQGDNEQFF.

The chain joins TRBV7-2 to TRBJ2-5, with 7 bases aligning to TRBD1. After removal of 0 bases from V and 6 bases from J, the junction contained 7 bases not matched to a gene. CDR1 is SGHTA, CDR2 FQGNSA, per germline. CDR3 length: 15 amino acids. CDR3 DNA: TGTGCCAGCAGCTTAGCGGGGACAGACACACAGACCCAGTACTTC. Amino acid sequence: CASSLAGTDTQTQYF. The whole variable domain, remainder taken from reference TRBV7-2 and TRBJ2-5, is GAGVSQSPSNKVTEKGKDVELRCDPISGHTALYWYRQSLGQGLEFLIYFQGNSAPDKSGLPSDRFSAERTGGSVSTLTIQRTQQEDSAVYLCASSLAGTDTQTQYFGPGTRLLVL.

V usage is TRBV3-1 and J usage is TRBJ1-3, with TRBD1 matching over 8 bases. This CDR3 contains 14 residues. Germline V gives CDR1 LGHDT, CDR2 YNNKEL (reference sequence). V was clipped by 8 bases and J by 4 bases; unmatched bases: 7. The CDR3 reads CASAGQGSGNTIYF. CDR3 in DNA: TGTGCCAGCGCCGGACAGGGAAGCGGAAACACCATATATTTT.

The table lists this clonotype with a few counts. The chain combines TRBV10-1 with TRBJ1-2; D call uncertain. V dropped 8 bases and J dropped 0 bases, with 19 bases sitting between them. CDR3 length: 16 amino acids. The germline CDR1 and CDR2 sequences are WNHNN and SYGVQD (reference sequence). CDR3 coding DNA: TGCGCCAGCCGCCTGTTGGTCGGATCCCCTAACTATGGCTACACCTTC. Translation: CASRLLVGSPNYGYTF.

There are many counts of this clonotype. The chain couples TRBV20-1 to TRBJ2-5, with 7 bases fitting TRBD2. Germline CDR1 DFQATT, CDR2 SNEGSKA (reference sequence). This CDR3 has 12 residues. V dropped 6 bases and J dropped 7; count of bases not matched to a gene: 8. CDR3 sequence: CSAFLPGGTQYF. In DNA form, the CDR3 reads TGCAGTGCCTTTCTGCCGGGGGGGACCCAGTACTTC.

In this sample, this clonotype is medium-sized. The chain couples TRBV20-1 to TRBJ2-3; D call uncertain. Germline assignment: CDR1 DFQATT and CDR2 SNEGSKA (reference sequence). V lost 5 bases, J lost 4 bases, and 10 bases lay in between. This CDR3 is built from 12 residues. This CDR3 reads CSAQQHPDTQYF. The DNA for the CDR3 is TGCAGTGCTCAGCAGCACCCAGATACGCAGTATTTT.

This clonotype has a count of ten or more. The chain combines TRBV7-9 with TRBJ2-1; 11 bases line up with TRBD2. V lost 5 bases, J lost 7 bases, and 4 bases stayed unmatched. The CDR3 contains 14 residues. CDR1 and CDR2 (germline): SEHNR, FQNEAQ (reference sequence). The CDR3: CASSLTSGINEQFF. In DNA, the CDR3 is TGTGCCAGCAGCCTGACTAGCGGGATTAATGAGCAGTTCTTC.

Many counts were recorded for this clonotype. The chain has TRBV6-6 and TRBJ2-3; 9 bases are a match to TRBD1. The CDR3 spans 18 residues. CDR1 MNHNY and CDR2 SVGAGI come from the germline V gene (reference sequence). The trim removed 0 bases at V and 2 bases at J, leaving 9 bases unmatched. CDR3 sequence (DNA): TGTGCCAGCAGTTACTCCCCCGGACAGGGGCGAAACACAGATACGCAGTATTTT. Amino acids: CASSYSPGQGRNTDTQYF.

This clonotype has only a few counts. The chain carries TRBV7-2 and TRBJ2-3, with TRBD2 matching 7 bases. The CDR3 extends over 17 amino acids. J was trimmed by 1 base and V by 6 bases; bases with no gene match: 13. Germline V gene sequence: CDR1 SGHTA, CDR2 FQGNSA. The CDR3 nucleotides read TGTGCCAGCAGATCTTCAGCCTATAGCGGGCGCACAGATACGCAGTATTTT. Amino acid sequence: CASRSSAYSGRTDTQYF. Based on the CDR3 plus reference TRBV7-2 and TRBJ2-3, the full variable domain is GAGVSQSPSNKVTEKGKDVELRCDPISGHTALYWYRQSLGQGLEFLIYFQGNSAPDKSGLPSDRFSAERTGGSVSTLTIQRTQQEDSAVYLCASRSSAYSGRTDTQYFGPGTRLTVL.

This clonotype was recorded many times. The chain recombines TRBV20-1 with TRBJ2-1, with 10 bases fitting TRBD2. The germline V gene encodes CDR1 DFQATT and CDR2 SNEGSKA (reference sequence). The CDR3 spans 14 residues. The J segment lost 8 bases and the V segment lost 4 bases, leaving 8 bases of the junction unmatched. CDR3 residues: CSAKGLAVFDEQFF. The CDR3, as DNA: TGCAGTGCTAAAGGACTAGCGGTATTCGATGAGCAGTTCTTC.

This clonotype is categorized as medium-sized. The genes are TRBV28 and TRBJ1-1; tentative D call: TRBD1 (5 bases). The ends were cut back, 5 bases at V and 8 bases at J, with 15 bases in the middle. Germline-derived CDR1 and CDR2 are MDHEN and SYDVKM. There are 13 residues in the CDR3. CDR3 in DNA: TGTGCCAGCAGTCCGCCCCGTGAGGGGGAAGCTTTCTTT. It specifies CASSPPREGEAFF. The whole variable domain, remainder taken from reference TRBV28 and TRBJ1-1, is DVKVTQSSRYLVKRTGEKVFLECVQDMDHENMFWYRQDPGLGLRLIYFSYDVKMKEKGDIPEGYSVSREKKERFSLILESASTNQTSMYLCASSPPREGEAFFGQGTRLTVV.

This clonotype was recorded at least ten times. This chain links TRBV29-1 with TRBJ2-2; D is unresolved. The CDR3 runs to 14 residues. The V end was cut by 6 bases, the J end by 4 bases, with 15 bases between. Germline lookup yields CDR1 SQVTM and CDR2 ANQGSEA. CDR3 nucleotide sequence: TGCAGCGTCAACCTAGGCTCCTCCACCGGGGAGCTGTTTTTT. Amino acids: CSVNLGSSTGELFF.

This clonotype was recorded many times. The chain combines TRBV6-1 with TRBJ2-2; tentatively, D is TRBD1 or TRBD2 (5 bases each). Germline CDR1 reads MNHNS; CDR2 reads SASEGT. With 1 base removed from V and 6 bases from J, the gap between germline ends came to 12 bases. The CDR3 loop spans 15 amino acids. CDR3 DNA sequence: TGTGCCAGCAGTGAAGTAGGGTTGGGGGCCGGGGAGCTGTTTTTT. Translation gives CASSEVGLGAGELFF.

This clonotype came up many times. The rearrangement uses TRBV5-1 and TRBJ2-7, with D maybe TRBD2 (6 bases). The CDR3 totals 14 residues. Trimming took off 3 bases at V and 4 bases at J, with 14 bases between the two ends. Germline V gene sequence: CDR1 SGHRS, CDR2 YFSETQ. CDR3 nucleotides: TGCGCCAGCAGCTCCTCCCCCGGGGGATACGAGCAGTACTTC. Amino acids: CASSSSPGGYEQYF.

By proportion, this clonotype is medium-sized. V usage is TRBV4-2 and J usage is TRBJ2-2; D remains unclear. This CDR3 has 14 residues. Germline V gene sequence: CDR1 LGHNA, CDR2 YNFKEQ. Trimming pared 0 bases from V and 5 bases from J, leaving 7 bases between. The chain's CDR3 is CASSQDILTGELFF. CDR3 bases: TGTGCCAGCAGCCAAGATATACTAACCGGGGAGCTGTTTTTT.

V gene TRBV9 combines with J gene TRBJ2-6, with D possibly being TRBD1 or TRBD2 (5 bases each). The CDR3 consists of 18 residues. Germline-derived CDR1 and CDR2 are SGDLS and YYNGEE. V lost 0 bases and J 3 bases, leaving 16 bases between the germline ends. The CDR3 nucleotides read TGTGCCAGCAGCGTAGATCTCCAGATGGGGGATGGGGCCAACGTCCTGACTTTC. Residues: CASSVDLQMGDGANVLTF. The whole variable domain, filled in from reference TRBV9 and TRBJ2-6, reads DSGVTQTPKHLITATGQRVTLRCSPRSGDLSVYWYQQSLDQGLQFLIQYYNGEERAKGNILERFSAQQFPDLHSELNLSSLELGDSALYFCASSVDLQMGDGANVLTFGAGSRLTVL.

This clonotype was observed many times. The chain combines TRBV7-9 with TRBJ1-5; D is possibly TRBD1 (6 bases). The CDR3 has 12 residues. The V end lost 1 base, the J end lost 9 bases, and 7 bases lay between the germline ends. Looked up from germline, CDR1 is SEHNR and CDR2 is FQNEAQ (reference sequence). The chain's CDR3 is CASSLGGGPQHF. In nucleotides, the CDR3 is TGTGCCAGCAGCTTAGGAGGGGGGCCCCAGCATTTT.

Relative to its sample, this clonotype is medium-sized (0.01 to 0.1%). The germline gene is not matched at one end of the junction; a read error may be the cause. The chain couples TRBV28 to TRBJ2-3; D ambiguous. This CDR3 has 13 amino acids. CDR1 is MDHEN and CDR2 is SYDVKM in the germline V gene. CDR3 bases: TGTGCCAGCCGTTTGTGGGCCACAGATACGCAGTATTTT. It encodes CASRLWATDTQYF. The whole variable domain, remainder taken from reference TRBV28 and TRBJ2-3, is DVKVTQSSRYLVKRTGEKVFLECVQDMDHENMFWYRQDPGLGLRLIYFSYDVKMKEKGDIPEGYSVSREKKERFSLILESASTNQTSMYLCASRLWATDTQYFGPGTRLTVL.

The chain is built from TRBV11-1 and TRBJ2-7; TRBD2 matches at 8 bases. The V and J ends lost 5 bases and 5 bases, in that order; junction bases with no gene match: 8. The CDR3 length is 14 residues. The germline gives CDR1 SGHAT, CDR2 FQDESV (reference sequence). Written as DNA, the CDR3 is TGTGCCAGCAGCACCACAGCGGGAGTCCACGAGCAGTACTTC. This gives the protein CASSTTAGVHEQYF. Full variable domain (missing parts from reference TRBV11-1 and TRBJ2-7): EAEVAQSPRYKITEKSQAVAFWCDPISGHATLYWYRQILGQGPELLVQFQDESVVDDSQLPKDRFSAERLKGVDSTLKIQPAELGDSAMYLCASSTTAGVHEQYFGPGTRLTVT.

About this clonotype: A read error may explain this, as a much larger clone is one base away. The chain couples TRBV6-5 to TRBJ1-1; D gene ambiguous. Germline assignment: CDR1 MNHEY and CDR2 SVGAGI. The CDR3 has 15 amino acids. CDR3 protein: CACSYSREVGTEAFF. The CDR3 nucleotides are TGTGCCTGCAGTTACTCGCGAGAAGTAGGCACTGAAGCTTTCTTT.

This clonotype was seen at least ten times. V usage is TRBV5-1 and J usage is TRBJ2-3; the match to TRBD1 covers 9 bases. This CDR3 comprises 14 residues. Looked up from germline, CDR1 is SGHRS and CDR2 is YFSETQ. The junction had 3 bases not matched to a gene; V was cut back by 2 bases and J by 5 bases. CDR3 loop: CASSFGTGLDTQYF. CDR3 in DNA: TGCGCCAGCAGCTTCGGGACAGGGTTAGATACGCAGTATTTT.

Many counts were recorded for this clonotype. The chain is built from TRBV20-1 and TRBJ1-6, with D perhaps TRBD1 (6 bases). Germline CDR1 and CDR2: DFQATT and SNEGSKA (reference sequence). This CDR3 comprises 16 residues. The V end was cut by 0 bases, the J end by 4 bases, with 13 bases between. CDR3 loop: CSAREGAANYNSPLHF. The CDR3 nucleotides read TGCAGTGCTAGAGAGGGGGCCGCTAATTATAATTCACCCCTCCACTTT.